This T cell receptor beta chain is drawn from a study of cytomegalovirus exposure and HLA in healthy donors (dated by TCRdb to about 2017). Background for the entire study: According to a later analysis, the roughly 120 validation repertoires were produced on the same platform as the approximately 690 repertoires of the first cohort. Along with the roughly 710-subject first cohort, a separate validation cohort of over a hundred different subjects was used. The study aimed to test whether cataloging public T cell receptors could reveal signatures of past pathogen exposure. The study combined high-throughput TCR immunosequencing, statistical association of individual TCRs with disease status, and machine learning to predict cytomegalovirus infection status.

Based on the germline V gene, the CDR1 and CDR2 sequences are MGHDK and SYGVNS. From the cysteine up to the phenylalanine, the CDR3 has a length of 12 residues. Only CDR3 DNA is held: 36 bases, read in frame from base 1. The V end gives up 6 bases and the J end 4 bases, leaving 2 bases in the junction not matched to a gene. The donors belonged to the validation cohort of about 130 subjects, which was separate from the 666-subject first cohort. Library generation was performed with the immunoSEQ multiplex PCR assay. Regarding the original processing steps: To diagnose cytomegalovirus status from the catalog of TCR beta chain sequences, a statistical classification framework was built. This immuneACCESS table, as held by TCRdb, lists in-frame sequences with V and J called but not all clones. Of the missing ones, under half trace to an unresolved V gene in checked studies; the others have no known cause. V and J calls and clone size are copied from that table; D and trimming were computed from the DNA. Across this sample there are 65,000 to 95,000 clones, with approximately 95% seen only once. The ten largest clones capture less than 4% of the sample.

The sample holds one count of this clone. The antigen this receptor binds is unknown. No per-base quality is available; no much larger clone lies one base away. What the research found in general, with its limitations: The authors suggested that the approach could potentially be extended to other disease states and immunological phenotypes. A few of the identified cytomegalovirus-associated TCR beta chains were confirmed in vitro to be specific for cytomegalovirus antigens. The classifier was reported to diagnose cytomegalovirus status with high specificity and sensitivity in both the original and validation cohorts. Across donors, most TCR sequences were observed very rarely, whereas some public TCRs were present in many individuals. A later analysis had no HLA typing for the validation cohort, so co-occurrence there was scored across all 130 or so repertoires. The study gave a list of 150 to 200 TCR beta chains associated with cytomegalovirus. Of the cluster scores, about 94% were above 0 in a later analysis, which found that TCRs clustered in the first cohort also tended to co-occur in the approximately 130 validation repertoires.

The sequencing input was PBMCs. The V and J genes are TRBV25-1 and TRBJ1-2; 7 junctional bases match TRBD1. This receptor was identified in a young man in good health and CMV-seronegative. This receptor has the CDR3 CASRRDSYGYTF. The sequence in DNA is TGTGCCAGCAGACGGGACAGCTATGGCTACACCTTC.